The 24 T cell receptor beta chains listed next were all sequenced from one sample in a study of blood T cell repertoires in COVID-19. Here immunoSEQ multiplex PCR was the method, and the copy in TCRdb shows in-frame clones only, minus some. The sample yields 400,000 to 450,000 clones, approximately 90% seen once. The source material was peripheral blood. These receptors came from a young man with COVID-19, enrolled during active disease.

As regards this clone: In the same sample, other DNA sequences code for this CDR3. The chain joins TRBV19 to TRBJ2-1, with D perhaps TRBD2 (5 bases). CDR1 LNHDA and CDR2 SQIVND come from the germline V gene (reference sequence). The V and J ends lost 3 bases and 3 bases respectively, with 6 bases between them. The CDR3 runs to 13 residues. CDR3: CASSIGGYNEQFF. CDR3 bases: TGTGCCAGTAGTATTGGAGGCTACAATGAGCAGTTCTTC.

The chain has TRBV5-1 and TRBJ2-3; TRBD1 might be the D (5 bases). The CDR3 has 13 amino acids. V gave up 0 bases and J gave up 3 bases, with 5 bases separating them. Per germline, CDR1 SGHRS and CDR2 YFSETQ. CDR3 sequence (DNA): TGCGCCAGCAGCTTGGACAGGACAGATACGCAGTATTTT. This translates into CASSLDRTDTQYF.

CDR3 in amino acids: CASRGQGLGGGYTF. The CDR3 DNA sequence: TGTGCCAGCAGAGGACAGGGTCTCGGGGGTGGCTACACCTTC. The chain uses TRBV27 and TRBJ1-2; 8 bases map to TRBD1. CDR1 and CDR2 from the germline V gene are MNHEY and SMNVEV (reference sequence). This CDR3 is 14 amino acids long. V was clipped by 6 bases and J by 7 bases; unmatched bases: 10.

V and J are TRBV27 and TRBJ2-5, with D possibly matching TRBD1 (5 bases). This CDR3 is 15 amino acids long. Trimming removed 5 bases at V and 5 bases at J, with 18 bases between. Germline loops: CDR1 MNHEY, CDR2 SMNVEV (reference sequence). The CDR3 here is CASSPRAFGWETQYF. The CDR3 nucleotides read TGTGCCAGCAGTCCCAGGGCCTTTGGTTGGGAGACCCAGTACTTC.

For the CDR3, the DNA is TGTGCCAGCAGCTCGACAGGGGATAATGAGCAGTTCTTC. Residues: CASSSTGDNEQFF. The rearrangement links TRBV11-3 to TRBJ2-1; 8 bases map to TRBD1. This CDR3 contains 13 residues. The ends lost 4 bases at V and 7 bases at J; junction bases unmatched: 3. CDR1 is SGHNT and CDR2 is YENEEA in the germline V gene.

For the CDR3, the DNA is TGTGCCAGCAGCCCCGGCCAGGGTGGGCTCGGAGAAAAACTGTTTTTT. Translation gives CASSPGQGGLGEKLFF. This chain connects TRBV7-9 to TRBJ1-4; D is perhaps TRBD1 (5 bases). This CDR3 contains 16 residues. V shed 5 bases and J shed 8 bases, with 21 bases lying between them. Germline V gives CDR1 SEHNR, CDR2 FQNEAQ (reference sequence).

The V and J genes are TRBV2 and TRBJ1-3; D remains ambiguous. This CDR3 has 14 amino acids. V gave up 8 bases and J gave up 1 base, with 12 bases separating them. Germline assignment: CDR1 SNHLY and CDR2 FYNNEI. The CDR3 spells CASDKGGSGNTIYF. The DNA for the CDR3 is TGTGCCAGCGATAAGGGAGGGTCTGGAAACACCATATATTTT.

This clone was observed a single time. The chain combines TRBV6-4 with TRBJ2-2; D may be TRBD2 (5 bases). Trimming took off 5 bases at V and 3 bases at J, with 10 bases between the two ends. The CDR3 length is 14 residues. Germline-derived CDR1 and CDR2 are MRHNA and SNTAGT. CDR3 nucleotides: TGTGCCAGCAGTATCAGCGGATACACCGGGGAGCTGTTTTTT. Its protein product is CASSISGYTGELFF.

V usage is TRBV30 and J usage is TRBJ2-7, with 8 bases fitting TRBD2. Trimming took 2 bases from V and 3 from J; bases not matched to a gene: 0. The germline V gene has CDR1 GTSNPN and CDR2 SVGIG (reference sequence). This CDR3 contains 12 residues. CDR3 residues: CAWSRGGYEQYF. In DNA, the CDR3 is TGTGCCTGGAGTCGGGGGGGCTACGAGCAGTACTTC.

The chain carries TRBV30 and TRBJ2-7; D is possibly TRBD1 (6 bases). Germline V gene sequence: CDR1 GTSNPN, CDR2 SVGIG (reference sequence). The CDR3 consists of 13 residues. V lost 2 bases, J lost 4 bases, and 12 bases lay in between. The CDR3 coding sequence is TGTGCCTGGAGTAGGACAGAGCTGTACGAGCAGTACTTC. It yields the protein CAWSRTELYEQYF.

This clone was detected only a few times. The chain is built from TRBV5-5 and TRBJ1-4; TRBD1 agrees at 11 bases. Germline V gene data show CDR1 as SGHKS and CDR2 as YYEKEE (reference sequence). The CDR3 consists of 15 residues. V lost 4 bases to trimming and J lost 5 bases; unmatched junction nucleotides: 4. The DNA for the CDR3 is TGTGCCAGCAGCCTAGGGACAGGGGGGAATGAAAAACTGTTTTTT. Residues: CASSLGTGGNEKLFF. The variable domain in full, with the rest retrieved from reference TRBV5-5 and TRBJ1-4, is DAGVTQSPTHLIKTRGQQVTLRCSPISGHKSVSWYQQVLGQGPQFIFQYYEKEERGRGNFPDRFSARQFPNYSSELNVNALLLGDSALYLCASSLGTGGNEKLFFGSGTQLSVL.

The chain has TRBV5-1 and TRBJ2-2; 7 bases map to TRBD1. The CDR3 sequence is 15 residues long. V gave up 4 bases and J gave up 0 bases; unmatched junction bases: 3. Germline V gene data show CDR1 as SGHRS and CDR2 as YFSETQ. CDR3 sequence reads: CASSTGTANTGELFF. The CDR3 DNA reads TGCGCCAGCAGCACAGGGACAGCGAACACCGGGGAGCTGTTTTTT. Full variable domain (rest looked up from reference TRBV5-1 and TRBJ2-2): KAGVTQTPRYLIKTRGQQVTLSCSPISGHRSVSWYQQTPGQGLQFLFEYFSETQRNKGNFPGRFSGRQFSNSRSEMNVSTLELGDSALYLCASSTGTANTGELFFGEGSRLTVL.

Concerning this clone itself: At one end the junction does not follow the germline gene, possibly because of a read error. The V gene is TRBV29-1, the J gene TRBJ2-5; tentatively, D is TRBD1 (6 bases). CDR1 and CDR2 from the germline V gene are SQVTM and ANQGSEA. CDR3 length equals 15 residues. The CDR3 region has the DNA TGCAGCGTTGGGATGGACCCAGGGGCACAAGTGACCCAGTACTTC. It specifies CSVGMDPGAQVTQYF.

The rearrangement links TRBV27 to TRBJ2-7; 7 nucleotides agree with TRBD2. The germline V gene encodes CDR1 MNHEY and CDR2 SMNVEV (reference sequence). V was clipped by 5 bases and J by 2 bases; unmatched bases: 12. CDR3 size: 16 residues. The CDR3 is CASSVYAQRGPYEQYF. The CDR3 nucleotides read TGTGCCAGCAGTGTCTACGCTCAGCGGGGACCCTACGAGCAGTACTTC.

This chain uses TRBV5-1 with TRBJ2-1; 7 bases align to TRBD1. V dropped 6 bases and J dropped 3; count of bases not matched to a gene: 6. CDR1 and CDR2 (germline): SGHRS, YFSETQ. CDR3 length: 14 residues. CDR3 loop: CASNIGQDYNEQFF. The CDR3 region has the DNA TGCGCCAGCAACATCGGACAGGACTACAATGAGCAGTTCTTC.

This chain uses TRBV2 with TRBJ2-1; unclear D gene. Germline assignment: CDR1 SNHLY and CDR2 FYNNEI. The CDR3 is 11 amino acids. Between the trimmed V and J ends, which lost 5 bases and 9 bases, there was a span of 8 bases. The CDR3: CASSQGLEQFF. The CDR3 nucleotides are TGTGCCAGCAGTCAAGGTCTTGAGCAGTTCTTC.

V usage is TRBV5-1 and J usage is TRBJ2-5; 11 bases match TRBD2. There are 15 residues in the CDR3. V lost 0 bases and J lost 3; bases outside the gene matches: 1. Per the germline V gene, CDR1 is SGHRS and CDR2 is YFSETQ. CDR3 in amino acids: CASSLVSGGEETQYF. CDR3 sequence (DNA): TGCGCCAGCAGCTTGGTTAGCGGGGGGGAAGAGACCCAGTACTTC.

This chain connects TRBV6-1 to TRBJ1-5, with 7 bases that match TRBD1. The CDR3 totals 16 residues. Unmatched junction bases numbered 13, after V lost 2 bases and J lost 9 bases. Germline CDR1 and CDR2: MNHNS and SASEGT. The chain's CDR3 is CASSEQGNRGSWPQHF. As DNA, the CDR3 is TGTGCCAGCAGTGAACAGGGGAACAGGGGTTCTTGGCCCCAGCATTTT.

The chain combines TRBV27 with TRBJ2-7, with D perhaps matching TRBD2 (6 bases). This CDR3 has 15 amino acids. Germline assignment: CDR1 MNHEY and CDR2 SMNVEV (reference sequence). The germline V and J ends were trimmed by 6 bases and 0 bases, with 15 bases remaining between them. This CDR3 reads CASSYSRDSSYEQYF. The CDR3 DNA follows: TGTGCCAGCAGCTACTCCCGGGACTCCTCCTACGAGCAGTACTTC.

The J gene is TRBJ2-7, the V gene TRBV21-1; the table's D call, TRBD2, has no DNA check behind it. TRBV21-1 has pseudogene status. The CDR3 length is 16 residues. CDR3 loop: CASSKKNLAPTYEQYF. CDR3 bases: TGTGCCAGCAGCAAAAAAAATCTAGCTCCGACCTACGAGCAGTACTTC.

V gene TRBV5-1 combines with J gene TRBJ1-5; a possible D gene is TRBD1 (5 bases). Germline V gene sequence: CDR1 SGHRS, CDR2 YFSETQ. Trimming left V 4 bases short and J 0 bases short, with 11 bases between. The CDR3 sequence is 15 residues long. The CDR3 here is CASSPGGYSNQPQHF. For the CDR3, the DNA is TGCGCCAGCAGCCCGGGGGGTTATAGCAATCAGCCCCAGCATTTT.

The V call is TRBV27, the J call TRBJ2-1, with TRBD1 matching 11 bases. This CDR3 contains 18 residues. In germline, CDR1 is MNHEY, CDR2 SMNVEV (reference sequence). V gave up 1 base and J gave up 7 bases; unmatched junction bases: 12. The CDR3 DNA follows: TGTGCCAGCAGTTTATTGGCCCCAGGACAGGGGGCATCGAATGAGCAGTTCTTC. Its protein is CASSLLAPGQGASNEQFF.

This rearrangement joins TRBV19 to TRBJ1-5; D is undetermined. CDR1 LNHDA and CDR2 SQIVND come from the germline V gene (reference sequence). The V end was cut by 7 bases, the J end by 6 bases, with 13 bases between. CDR3 length equals 13 residues. Written as DNA, the CDR3 is TGTGCCAGTAATGGGTGGCGGGGTCAGCCCCAGCATTTT. It translates to CASNGWRGQPQHF.

This chain uses TRBV5-1 with TRBJ2-3; D is possibly TRBD1 (5 bases). Per germline, CDR1 SGHRS and CDR2 YFSETQ. The CDR3 runs 16 residues. The V end lost 0 bases, the J end lost 3 bases, and 14 bases lay between the germline ends. CDR3: CASSLGQLVGTDTQYF. The CDR3 region has the DNA TGCGCCAGCAGCTTGGGACAGCTGGTGGGAACAGATACGCAGTATTTT.